The 16 T cell receptor beta chains given below trace back to one sample, sequenced in a study of graft-versus-host responses after intestinal transplantation. Their recognized antigens are unknown. TCRdb keeps only in-frame clones here, not all; method: immunoSEQ multiplex PCR. The table shows about 100,000 clones, with 87% occurring only once. Sequencing was performed on unstimulated CD4+ T cells sorted from spleen or lymph node cells, taken before transplant. These receptors were obtained from a human donor who was the organ donor for an intestinal transplant.

The chain combines TRBV10-3 with TRBJ2-5; tentatively, D is TRBD2 (6 bases). This CDR3 contains 17 residues. From germline, CDR1 is ENHRY and CDR2 SYGVKD. The germline V and J ends were trimmed by 0 bases and 4 bases, with 18 bases remaining between them. The CDR3 loop reads CAISESLGGDGAETQYF. The CDR3, as DNA: TGTGCCATCAGTGAGTCGTTAGGAGGGGACGGGGCAGAGACCCAGTACTTC.

The chain recombines TRBV18 with TRBJ2-3; the D gene is possibly TRBD2 (7 bases). Germline assignment: CDR1 KGHSH and CDR2 LQKENI. There are 17 residues in the CDR3. The V end was cut by 0 bases, the J end by 4 bases, with 17 bases between. DNA of the CDR3: TGTGCCAGCTCACCACCCTATTGGGCGGGGGCCCCAGATACGCAGTATTTT. It specifies CASSPPYWAGAPDTQYF.

The chain has TRBV7-8 and TRBJ1-5; possible D gene TRBD1, 6 bases. This CDR3 is built from 15 residues. V dropped 3 bases and J dropped 6 bases, with 15 bases sitting between them. Per the germline V gene, CDR1 is SGHVS and CDR2 is FQNEAQ. The DNA for the CDR3 is TGTGCCAGCAGCTTGTCCGGGACATTTGGTCAGCCCCAGCATTTT. Protein product: CASSLSGTFGQPQHF.

The V and J genes are TRBV28 and TRBJ2-6; 12 bases match TRBD1. This CDR3 spans 17 amino acids. Germline-derived CDR1 and CDR2 are MDHEN and SYDVKM. V lost 8 bases to trimming and J lost 4 bases; unmatched junction nucleotides: 9. The CDR3 coding sequence is TGTGCCAGCCAACCGGGACAGGGGGCTTTAGGGGCCAACGTCCTGACTTTC. Its protein product is CASQPGQGALGANVLTF.

This clone was detected once. This sequence joins TRBV30 and TRBJ2-6; the D gene is possibly TRBD1 (6 bases). V gave up 4 bases and J gave up 0 bases, with 10 bases separating them. This CDR3 spans 15 amino acids. From germline, CDR1 is GTSNPN and CDR2 SVGIG (reference sequence). CDR3 residues: CAWNLGGSGANVLTF. CDR3 DNA sequence: TGTGCCTGGAACCTAGGGGGCTCTGGGGCCAACGTCCTGACTTTC.

The chain recombines TRBV29-1 with TRBJ2-5, with a tentative D call TRBD1 (5 bases). Germline V lookup: CDR1 SQVTM, CDR2 ANQGSEA. V lost 6 bases, J lost 6 bases, and 20 bases lay in between. The CDR3 is 14 residues long. Here the CDR3 reads CSVPLGAGLKTQYF. CDR3 sequence (DNA): TGCAGCGTCCCCCTTGGGGCAGGGCTGAAGACCCAGTACTTC. Full variable domain (rest looked up from reference TRBV29-1 and TRBJ2-5): SAVISQKPSRDICQRGTSLTIQCQVDSQVTMMFWYRQQPGQSLTLIATANQGSEATYESGFVIDKFPISRPNLTFSTLTVSNMSPEDSSIYLCSVPLGAGLKTQYFGPGTRLLVL.

The chain recombines TRBV23-1 with TRBJ1-2, with D unresolved. TRBV23-1 is assigned to the ORF class and has an uncertain function. The CDR3 has 13 residues. The V end lost 4 bases, the J end lost 4 bases, and 10 bases lay between the germline ends. The CDR3 protein is CASSPREVYGYTF. CDR3 in DNA: TGCGCCAGCAGTCCTAGGGAAGTCTATGGCTACACCTTC.

The CDR3 spells CASSPLMTANNEQFF. The CDR3 nucleotides are TGTGCCAGCAGTCCTTTAATGACTGCTAACAATGAGCAGTTCTTC. The V and J genes are TRBV28 and TRBJ2-1; no clear D. Trimming took off 5 bases at V and 5 bases at J, with 16 bases between the two ends. The CDR3 loop spans 15 amino acids. Germline assignment: CDR1 MDHEN and CDR2 SYDVKM.

The rearrangement links TRBV4-2 to TRBJ2-7, with 12 bases lining up with TRBD2. There are 16 residues in the CDR3. Germline trimming cut 1 base from V and 6 bases from J; bases unmatched to any gene: 7. In germline, CDR1 is LGHNA, CDR2 YNFKEQ. CDR3 DNA: TGTGCCAGCAGCCAAGGCTGGCTAGCGGGGGGGCTCGAGCAGTACTTC. It is translated as CASSQGWLAGGLEQYF.

CDR3 in amino acids: CASSQDTGKEAFF. For the CDR3, the DNA is TGCGCCAGCAGCCAAGATACGGGGAAGGAAGCTTTCTTT. The chain combines TRBV4-1 with TRBJ1-1; D is unclear. The CDR3 spans 13 residues. Germline CDR1 is MGHRA and CDR2 is YSYEKL. V was pared by 0 bases and J by 8 bases, with 10 bases between.

The chain recombines TRBV4-2 with TRBJ1-3; weak D call: TRBD1 (5 bases). Germline lookup yields CDR1 LGHNA and CDR2 YNFKEQ. This CDR3 spans 18 amino acids. Trimming left V 0 bases short and J 4 bases short, with 19 bases between. In DNA, the CDR3 is TGTGCCAGCAGCCAAGAATCCCCGGGGGGGGACTCGGGAAACACCATATATTTT. It specifies CASSQESPGGDSGNTIYF.

The V call is TRBV5-1, the J call TRBJ2-1; 8 bases are shared with TRBD2. The CDR3 is 21 amino acids. Germline V gene sequence: CDR1 SGHRS, CDR2 YFSETQ. V lost 4 bases, J lost 0 bases, and 21 bases stayed unmatched. CDR3 protein: CASSLPHSGGQTLSSYNEQFF. CDR3 nucleotide sequence: TGCGCCAGCAGCCTACCTCACAGCGGGGGCCAAACGCTGAGCTCCTACAATGAGCAGTTCTTC.

The V and J genes are TRBV7-3 and TRBJ2-2, with 8 bases that match TRBD2. Germline assignment: CDR1 SGHTA and CDR2 FQGTGA. The length of the CDR3 is 16 residues. With V trimmed by 2 bases and J by 1 base, 3 bases remained unmatched. The CDR3 DNA sequence: TGTGCCAGCAGCTTATATGCGGGGGGGAACACCGGGGAGCTGTTTTTT. It is translated as CASSLYAGGNTGELFF.

The CDR3 here is CAWTPLRGVAEAFF. CDR3 sequence (DNA): TGTGCCTGGACCCCCCTTCGGGGTGTAGCTGAAGCTTTCTTT. V usage is TRBV30 and J usage is TRBJ1-1; D remains ambiguous. The V end was cut by 4 bases, the J end by 6 bases, with 18 bases between. The CDR3 covers 14 residues. CDR1 is GTSNPN and CDR2 is SVGIG in the germline V gene (reference sequence).

The V call is TRBV5-4, the J call TRBJ1-1, with TRBD1 as a possible D gene (6 bases). Germline CDR1 SGHNT, CDR2 YYREEE (reference sequence). CDR3 length equals 12 residues. Trimming stripped 10 bases from V and 0 bases from J, with 10 bases between. CDR3 sequence: CAWGGLNTEAFF. The CDR3 DNA sequence: TGTGCCTGGGGGGGGCTGAACACTGAAGCTTTCTTT.

The J gene is TRBJ1-2, the V gene TRBV27; D gene unclear. Germline CDR1 MNHEY, CDR2 SMNVEV (reference sequence). This CDR3 spans 18 amino acids. Trimming took 3 bases from V and 2 from J, leaving 22 bases between them. The CDR3 bases are TGTGCCAGCAGTTTTTTCCCCCCTGATTTTGTACGGAACTATGGCTACACCTTC. It yields the protein CASSFFPPDFVRNYGYTF.